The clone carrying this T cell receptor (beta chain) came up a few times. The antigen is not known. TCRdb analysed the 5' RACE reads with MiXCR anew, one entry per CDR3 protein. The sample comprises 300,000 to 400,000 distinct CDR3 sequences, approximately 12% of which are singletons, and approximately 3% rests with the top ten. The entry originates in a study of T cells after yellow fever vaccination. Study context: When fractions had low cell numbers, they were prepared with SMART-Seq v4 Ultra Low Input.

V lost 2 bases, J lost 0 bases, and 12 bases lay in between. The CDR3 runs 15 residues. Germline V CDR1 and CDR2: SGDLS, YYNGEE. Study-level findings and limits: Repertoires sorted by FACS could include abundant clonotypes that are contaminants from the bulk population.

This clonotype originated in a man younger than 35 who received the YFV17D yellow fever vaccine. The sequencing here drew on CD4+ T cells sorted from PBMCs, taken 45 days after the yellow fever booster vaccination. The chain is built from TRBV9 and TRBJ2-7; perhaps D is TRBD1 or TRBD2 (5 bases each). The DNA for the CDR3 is TGTGCCAGCAGCGTTGGGACGGGGAGCTCCTACGAGCAGTACTTC. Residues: CASSVGTGSSYEQYF.